One and the same sample provided the 11 T cell receptor beta chains below, sequenced in a study of patients and donors after allogeneic stem cell transplantation. One entry per CDR3 protein results from TCRdb running MiXCR on the RT-PCR reads. Of about a million distinct CDR3 sequences listed, 18% are singletons. The sample was blood, either unsorted or a sorted T cell fraction (not recorded which). These receptors were collected from a human donor who was either an allogeneic HSCT recipient or a stem cell or donor lymphocyte infusion donor (not recorded which). It is not recorded whose cells these are; they may come from a transplant donor.

This clonotype occurred a few times. The rearrangement links TRBV9 to TRBJ2-5; TRBD1 or TRBD2 may be the D gene (5 bases each). The germline V gene encodes CDR1 SGDLS and CDR2 YYNGEE. V shed 0 bases and J shed 1 base, with 16 bases lying between them. The CDR3 extends over 17 amino acids. The CDR3 is CASSVVGAGSLQETQYF. The CDR3 nucleotides are TGTGCCAGCAGCGTAGTTGGGGCGGGCAGTCTCCAAGAGACCCAGTACTTC. Filled out from reference TRBV9 and TRBJ2-5, the complete variable domain reads DSGVTQTPKHLITATGQRVTLRCSPRSGDLSVYWYQQSLDQGLQFLIQYYNGEERAKGNILERFSAQQFPDLHSELNLSSLELGDSALYFCASSVVGAGSLQETQYFGPGTRLLVL.

This clonotype has a handful of counts. The chain links TRBV4-3 to TRBJ1-2; possible D gene TRBD1, 5 bases. Germline V gives CDR1 LGHNA, CDR2 YSLEER. CDR3 length equals 15 residues. Trimming cost V 0 bases and J 3 bases, with 11 bases left between them. The CDR3 is CASSQEGRGDYGYTF. The CDR3 nucleotides read TGCGCCAGCAGCCAAGAGGGTCGAGGGGACTATGGCTACACCTTC.

This clonotype was seen a handful of times. V is TRBV29-1 and J is TRBJ1-5; 8 bases agree with TRBD1. The V gene end was trimmed by 6 bases and the J gene end by 6 bases; junction bases not matched to a gene: 7. The CDR3 has 13 amino acids. Germline V CDR1 and CDR2: SQVTM, ANQGSEA. DNA of the CDR3: TGCAGCGTCAGGGACAGGAACGGTCAGCCCCAGCATTTT. It encodes CSVRDRNGQPQHF.

This clonotype was seen only a few times. The chain employs TRBV12-3 or TRBV12-4 and TRBJ1-2, with 8 positions matching TRBD1. The CDR3 runs to 15 residues. With 6 bases clipped from V and 5 bases from J, the junction kept 11 bases outside the gene matches. The CDR3 DNA reads TGTGCCAGCAGCCCCGGACAGGGAAACTATTATGGCTACACCTTC. Translation: CASSPGQGNYYGYTF.

This clonotype turned up a few times. This rearrangement joins TRBV11-1 to TRBJ2-1; no firm D call. The CDR3 covers 18 residues. In germline, CDR1 is SGHAT, CDR2 FQDESV (reference sequence). With 2 bases removed from V and 1 base from J, the gap between germline ends came to 18 bases. This CDR3 reads CASSLRSLSSSSYNEQFF. DNA of the CDR3: TGTGCCAGCAGCTTACGTAGTCTCTCCTCCTCATCCTACAATGAGCAGTTCTTC.

The V and J genes are TRBV5-1 and TRBJ1-4; D possibly corresponds to TRBD1 (5 bases). Germline CDR1 reads SGHRS; CDR2 reads YFSETQ. This CDR3 comprises 19 residues. The V gene lost 1 base and the J gene lost 1 base, with 20 bases spanning the gap. In DNA form, the CDR3 reads TGCGCCAGCAGCTTGTCCCCCTTGAACCGGGACCAAACTAATGAAAAACTGTTTTTT. It specifies CASSLSPLNRDQTNEKLFF. The full variable domain, its missing parts supplied by reference TRBV5-1 and TRBJ1-4, is KAGVTQTPRYLIKTRGQQVTLSCSPISGHRSVSWYQQTPGQGLQFLFEYFSETQRNKGNFPGRFSGRQFSNSRSEMNVSTLELGDSALYLCASSLSPLNRDQTNEKLFFGSGTQLSVL.

This clonotype was found a few times. The chain joins TRBV11-2 to TRBJ2-1; TRBD2 matches 9 bases. V lost 1 base to trimming and J lost 0 bases; unmatched junction nucleotides: 13. The CDR3 spans 20 residues. Germline V gene sequence: CDR1 SGHAT, CDR2 FQNNGV. Here the CDR3 reads CASSLGPLASGMSSYNEQFF. In DNA form, the CDR3 reads TGTGCCAGCAGCTTAGGGCCCTTGGCTAGCGGGATGAGCTCCTACAATGAGCAGTTCTTC.

The CDR3 DNA sequence: TGTGCGGTAAGCGGGAGGTACGAGCAGTACTTC. It translates to CAVSGRYEQYF. The rearrangement joins TRBV6-2 or TRBV6-3 to TRBJ2-7; 9 bases align to TRBD2. Looked up from germline, CDR1 is MNHEY and CDR2 is SVGEGT. This CDR3 has 11 residues.

CDR3 sequence reads: CASSTLAAYFTDTQYF. The CDR3 DNA reads as TGTGCCAGCAGCACACTAGCGGCCTATTTCACAGATACGCAGTATTTT. The genes are TRBV21-1 and TRBJ2-3; whether TRBD2, the table's D call, matches the DNA was not checked. TRBV21-1 has pseudogene status. CDR3 length: 16 residues.

This chain links TRBV5-6 with TRBJ2-3; D is perhaps TRBD1 (5 bases). Germline lookup yields CDR1 SGHDT and CDR2 YYEEEE. The ends were cut back, 0 bases at V and 7 bases at J, with 21 bases in the middle. This CDR3 contains 17 residues. CDR3 in DNA: TGTGCCAGCAGCTTGGCCCAGGGCGCCCTAACTCGATATACGCAGTATTTT. It specifies CASSLAQGALTRYTQYF.

This clonotype has a count of ten or more. This chain links TRBV5-5 with TRBJ2-1; 13 bases fit TRBD2. Germline CDR1 SGHKS, CDR2 YYEKEE (reference sequence). J lost 3 bases, V lost 4 bases, and 4 bases had no gene match. CDR3 length: 16 amino acids. The CDR3 protein is CASSVGLAGVYNEQFF. CDR3 nucleotide sequence: TGTGCCAGCAGCGTAGGACTAGCGGGGGTCTACAATGAGCAGTTCTTC.